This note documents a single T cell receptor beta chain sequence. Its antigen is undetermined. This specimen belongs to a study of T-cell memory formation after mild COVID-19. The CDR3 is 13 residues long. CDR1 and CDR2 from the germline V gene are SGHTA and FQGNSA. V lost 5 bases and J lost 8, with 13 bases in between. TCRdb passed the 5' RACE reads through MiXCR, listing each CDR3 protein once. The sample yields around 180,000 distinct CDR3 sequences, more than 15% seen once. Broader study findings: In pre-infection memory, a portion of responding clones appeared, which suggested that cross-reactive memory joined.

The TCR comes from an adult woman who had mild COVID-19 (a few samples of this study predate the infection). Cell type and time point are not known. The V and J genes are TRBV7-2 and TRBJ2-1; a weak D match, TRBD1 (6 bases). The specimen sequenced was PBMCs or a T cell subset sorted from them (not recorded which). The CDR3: CASSHGQLYEQFF. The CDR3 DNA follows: TGTGCCAGCAGCCACGGACAGCTATATGAGCAGTTCTTC.